The clone carrying this T cell receptor (beta chain) has a handful of counts. A junction boundary mismatches the germline segment, possibly from a read error. Germline-derived CDR1 and CDR2 are LGHDT and YNNKEL (reference sequence). The length of the CDR3 is 16 residues. A single record per CDR3 protein comes from TCRdb applying MiXCR to the 5' RACE reads. Counted here are 250,000 or so distinct CDR3 sequences, roughly 6.3% occurring once; the ten biggest clones make up more than 1%. The sample originates from a study of T cells after yellow fever vaccination. The sequencing here drew on CD4+ T cells sorted from PBMCs, taken on the day of the yellow fever booster vaccination. J is TRBJ1-6 and V is TRBV3-1; TRBD1 aligns across 7 bases. This sequence originates from a man under 40 who received the YFV17D yellow fever vaccine. CDR3 protein: CASSQAGTANNSPLHF. Written as DNA, the CDR3 is TGTGCCAGCAGCCAGGCGGGGACAGCAAATAATTCACCCCTTCACTTT.